The 31 T cell receptor beta chains given below trace back to one sample, sequenced in a study of blood T cell repertoires in COVID-19. Some clones are missing from TCRdb's copy, which holds only in-frame ones; the method was immunoSEQ multiplex PCR. The sample consists of 200,000 to 250,000 clones, 84% of them appearing once. Material: peripheral blood. These receptors all stem from a woman between 40 and 55 years old who had recovered from COVID-19.

This chain uses TRBV11-2 with TRBJ2-7, with a possible D match to TRBD1 (6 bases). The V end lost 1 base, the J end lost 4 bases, and 14 bases lay between the germline ends. This CDR3 has 15 amino acids. Germline CDR1 SGHAT, CDR2 FQNNGV. CDR3 in amino acids: CASSLASGVRYEQYF. The CDR3, as DNA: TGTGCCAGCAGCTTAGCCTCAGGGGTAAGGTACGAGCAGTACTTC.

The chain joins TRBV19 to TRBJ1-4; the match to TRBD1 covers 11 bases. CDR1 and CDR2 (germline): LNHDA, SQIVND (reference sequence). CDR3 length equals 14 residues. J lost 8 bases, V lost 5 bases, and 4 bases had no gene match. DNA for the CDR3: TGTGCCAGTAGTGGACAGGGGGCAGGAGAAAAACTGTTTTTT. Protein: CASSGQGAGEKLFF.

The chain uses TRBV29-1 and TRBJ2-3; no clear D. The germline V and J ends were trimmed by 2 bases and 2 bases, with 11 bases remaining between them. Germline V gene sequence: CDR1 SQVTM, CDR2 ANQGSEA. There are 14 residues in the CDR3. CDR3 nucleotides: TGCAGCGTTGAATTTGTCCCTATCACAGATACGCAGTATTTT. Translating it yields CSVEFVPITDTQYF.

The chain employs TRBV7-2 and TRBJ2-5, with TRBD2 matching over 14 bases. The length of the CDR3 is 17 residues. Per germline, CDR1 SGHTA and CDR2 FQGNSA. V was clipped by 4 bases and J by 4 bases; unmatched bases: 8. The CDR3 loop reads CASSSAFGLAGGETQYF. As DNA, the CDR3 is TGTGCCAGCAGCTCCGCCTTCGGACTAGCGGGGGGAGAGACCCAGTACTTC. Drawing the rest from reference TRBV7-2 and TRBJ2-5, the complete variable domain is GAGVSQSPSNKVTEKGKDVELRCDPISGHTALYWYRQSLGQGLEFLIYFQGNSAPDKSGLPSDRFSAERTGGSVSTLTIQRTQQEDSAVYLCASSSAFGLAGGETQYFGPGTRLLVL.

This clone was found many times. This sequence joins TRBV24-1 and TRBJ2-1; tentatively, D is TRBD2 (6 bases). Trimming left V 2 bases short and J 6 bases short, with 13 bases between. This CDR3 has 15 residues. Germline V lookup: CDR1 KGHDR, CDR2 SFDVKD. DNA of the CDR3: TGTGCCACCAGTGATTCTGAACCGGGACTCAATGAGCAGTTCTTC. It codes for CATSDSEPGLNEQFF.

This chain's CDR3 is CSVEVGQYNEQFF. The CDR3 DNA reads as TGCAGCGTTGAAGTTGGACAGTACAATGAGCAGTTCTTC. The genes are TRBV29-1 and TRBJ2-1; TRBD1 is a possible D gene (6 bases). This CDR3 comprises 13 residues. Between the trimmed V and J ends, which lost 1 base and 4 bases, there was a span of 8 bases. Per germline, CDR1 SQVTM and CDR2 ANQGSEA.

The gene calls are TRBV6-2 or TRBV6-3 and TRBJ2-7; the D gene is possibly TRBD2 (5 bases). The CDR3 totals 12 residues. Trimming stripped 4 bases from V and 7 bases from J, with 11 bases between. Germline CDR1 reads MNHEY; CDR2 reads SVGEGT. The CDR3 sequence is CASSSTSGEQYF. The CDR3 DNA reads TGTGCCAGCAGTTCCACTAGTGGGGAGCAGTACTTC.

The chain couples TRBV10-3 to TRBJ2-5; 7 bases fit TRBD1. Trimming removed 3 bases from V and 2 bases from J; junction bases left unmatched: 6. In germline, CDR1 is ENHRY, CDR2 SYGVKD. The CDR3 is made up of 15 amino acids. CDR3 amino acids: CAISDSGTVQETQYF. The CDR3 DNA reads TGTGCCATCAGTGACTCCGGGACAGTGCAAGAGACCCAGTACTTC.

The rearrangement links TRBV5-1 to TRBJ1-1; 9 nucleotides agree with TRBD1. Trimming removed 5 bases from V and 5 bases from J; junction bases left unmatched: 10. From germline, CDR1 is SGHRS and CDR2 YFSETQ. The CDR3 is made up of 15 amino acids. This CDR3 reads CASRNEPGQGTEAFF. The DNA of the CDR3 is TGCGCCAGCAGAAATGAACCGGGACAGGGAACTGAAGCTTTCTTT.

About this clone itself: One junction end disagrees with the germline gene, perhaps due to a read error. The chain recombines TRBV19 with TRBJ2-7; D call uncertain. This CDR3 comprises 12 residues. CDR1 is LNHDA, CDR2 SQIVND, per germline (reference sequence). The chain's CDR3 is CASSKYGRGSGF. CDR3 nucleotides: TGTGCCAGTAGTAAATATGGCCGAGGATCTGGCTTC.

V is TRBV20-1 and J is TRBJ1-4; D uncertain. CDR1 is DFQATT, CDR2 SNEGSKA, per germline (reference sequence). Trimming pared 0 bases from V and 8 bases from J, leaving 4 bases between. The CDR3 covers 11 residues. The CDR3 here is CSARDVEKLFF. The CDR3 DNA reads as TGCAGTGCTAGAGATGTAGAAAAACTGTTTTTT.

This chain joins TRBV3-1 (or the pseudogene TRBV3-2) and TRBJ2-1; maybe TRBD2 (5 bases). V was shortened by 4 bases and J by 7 bases, with 11 bases between the two germline ends. Germline loops: CDR1 LGHDT, CDR2 YNNKEL (reference sequence). The CDR3 contains 13 residues. CDR3 coding DNA: TGTGCCAGCAGCCTAAAGGGCGGGAATGAGCAGTTCTTC. Translation gives CASSLKGGNEQFF.

V is TRBV3-1 (or the pseudogene TRBV3-2) and J is TRBJ1-1; D ambiguous. V lost 1 base and J 3 bases, leaving 9 bases between the germline ends. Germline assignment: CDR1 LGHDT and CDR2 YNNKEL (reference sequence). The CDR3 spans 14 residues. This chain's CDR3 is CASSQVDAYTEAFF. The CDR3 DNA reads TGTGCCAGCAGCCAAGTTGATGCGTACACTGAAGCTTTCTTT.

This rearrangement joins TRBV7-9 to TRBJ2-1; possible D gene TRBD1, 6 bases. CDR3 length: 15 amino acids. V was clipped by 5 bases and J by 6 bases, with 17 bases between them. The germline gives CDR1 SEHNR, CDR2 FQNEAQ (reference sequence). CDR3 sequence reads: CASSVATGFRNEQFF. The CDR3 DNA sequence: TGTGCCAGCAGCGTCGCAACAGGGTTTCGCAATGAGCAGTTCTTC.

The count of this clone is one. Different DNA sequences within this sample yield the same CDR3. This sequence joins TRBV9 and TRBJ2-1; TRBD2 matches 10 bases. Trimming removed 0 bases from V and 10 bases from J; junction bases left unmatched: 4. The CDR3 loop spans 14 amino acids. Looked up from germline, CDR1 is SGDLS and CDR2 is YYNGEE. CDR3 in DNA: TGTGCCAGCAGCGTAGAACTAGCGGGGAGAGAGCAGTTCTTC. Its translation: CASSVELAGREQFF.

This clone is a singleton in its sample. The V and J genes are TRBV30 and TRBJ1-6; 9 bases match TRBD1. V shed 0 bases and J 10 bases; nucleotides not matched to a gene: 13. The CDR3 sequence is 17 residues long. CDR1 is GTSNPN, CDR2 SVGIG, per germline (reference sequence). CDR3 in DNA: TGTGCCTGGAGTGTCTCCCTTCTGGGGACAGGGCGATCACCCCTCCACTTT. Translating gives CAWSVSLLGTGRSPLHF.

The chain employs TRBV3-1 (or the pseudogene TRBV3-2) and TRBJ1-5; D uncertain. Germline loops: CDR1 LGHDT, CDR2 YNNKEL (reference sequence). The CDR3 has 15 amino acids. Trimming stripped 4 bases from V and 3 bases from J, with 13 bases between. This chain's CDR3 is CASSPSSQFNQPQHF. In nucleotides, the CDR3 is TGTGCCAGCAGCCCCTCATCCCAGTTCAATCAGCCCCAGCATTTT.

CDR3 amino acids: CASSPPTSSGGRLTTYEQYF. The CDR3 bases are TGTGCCAGCAGCCCCCCAACCTCTAGCGGGGGAAGGTTAACCACCTACGAGCAGTACTTC. The V and J genes are TRBV6-6 and TRBJ2-7; 10 positions agree with TRBD2. V lost 6 bases and J lost 2; bases outside the gene matches: 22. Germline-derived CDR1 and CDR2 are MNHNY and SVGAGI (reference sequence). This CDR3 has 20 amino acids.

The rearrangement links TRBV10-1 to TRBJ2-2, with 12 bases matching TRBD2. The germline gives CDR1 WNHNN, CDR2 SYGVQD (reference sequence). Trimming took 5 bases from V and 5 from J; bases not matched to a gene: 3. This CDR3 is 15 amino acids long. In nucleotides, the CDR3 is TGCGCCAGCAGTATCGGACTAGCGGGAACCGGGGAGCTGTTTTTT. It codes for CASSIGLAGTGELFF.

V gene TRBV3-1 (or the pseudogene TRBV3-2) combines with J gene TRBJ1-2; a weak D match, TRBD1 (5 bases). CDR1 is LGHDT, CDR2 YNNKEL, per germline (reference sequence). The V end was cut by 1 base, the J end by 5 bases, with 5 bases between. This CDR3 has 12 amino acids. The CDR3 protein is CASSQGQYGYTF. The CDR3 bases are TGTGCCAGCAGCCAAGGACAGTATGGCTACACCTTC.

The rearrangement links TRBV6-5 to TRBJ1-1; the D gene is possibly TRBD1 (5 bases). Trimming removed 6 bases from V and 3 bases from J, with 11 bases in between. This CDR3 contains 13 residues. Looked up from germline, CDR1 is MNHEY and CDR2 is SVGAGI. Here the CDR3 DNA reads TGTGCCAGCAGACACCTCAGGGACACTGAAGCTTTCTTT. Amino acid sequence: CASRHLRDTEAFF.

The chain combines TRBV2 with TRBJ2-5; 9 nucleotides line up with TRBD1. The CDR3 is made up of 14 amino acids. V was pared by 4 bases and J by 2 bases, with 2 bases of the junction left unmatched. Germline V gives CDR1 SNHLY, CDR2 FYNNEI. This CDR3 is CASSGTGDQETQYF. CDR3 nucleotides: TGTGCCAGCAGTGGGACAGGGGATCAAGAGACCCAGTACTTC.

The rearrangement joins TRBV19 to TRBJ1-5; no definite D call. Trimming cost V 6 bases and J 2 bases, with 5 bases left between them. CDR1 and CDR2 from the germline V gene are LNHDA and SQIVND (reference sequence). This CDR3 is built from 12 residues. CDR3 region: CASRLGNQPQHF. The DNA of the CDR3 is TGTGCCAGTAGGTTAGGCAATCAGCCCCAGCATTTT.

The chain uses TRBV18 and TRBJ2-3, with TRBD2 identical over 8 bases. Trimming cost V 6 bases and J 7 bases; bases outside gene matches: 21. Germline V gene sequence: CDR1 KGHSH, CDR2 LQKENI. The CDR3 length is 18 residues. Here the CDR3 DNA reads TGTGCCAGCTCCTCCGACACGGGGGGGCTACAGCCACTATATACGCAGTATTTT. Encoded protein: CASSSDTGGLQPLYTQYF.

The chain has TRBV7-2 and TRBJ1-2, with D perhaps matching TRBD1 (5 bases). Germline CDR1 reads SGHTA; CDR2 reads FQGNSA. This CDR3 spans 14 amino acids. Trimming cost V 5 bases and J 1 base, with 11 bases left between them. The DNA of the CDR3 is TGTGCCAGCAGCGGGCCAGGGTTTAACTATGGCTACACCTTC. The encoded protein is CASSGPGFNYGYTF.

The V call is TRBV9, the J call TRBJ2-1, with 10 nucleotides matching TRBD2. With 0 bases clipped from V and 2 bases from J, the junction kept 5 bases outside the gene matches. CDR3 length equals 17 residues. Germline V lookup: CDR1 SGDLS, CDR2 YYNGEE. The CDR3 region has the DNA TGTGCCAGCAGCGTAGAGGGAACTAGCGGGGCCTACAATGAGCAGTTCTTC. Encoded protein: CASSVEGTSGAYNEQFF.

The V and J genes are TRBV18 and TRBJ2-5, with D perhaps matching TRBD2 (6 bases). This CDR3 is 16 amino acids long. With 3 bases removed from V and 4 bases from J, the gap between germline ends came to 18 bases. Germline CDR1 is KGHSH and CDR2 is LQKENI. The CDR3 DNA reads as TGTGCCAGCTCACCGGGTAGCGGAGATGGTCGAGAGACCCAGTACTTC. This sequence encodes CASSPGSGDGRETQYF. Full variable domain (outside the CDR3, taken from reference TRBV18 and TRBJ2-5): NAGVMQNPRHLVRRRGQEARLRCSPMKGHSHVYWYRQLPEEGLKFMVYLQKENIIDESGMPKERFSAEFPKEGPSILRIQQVVRGDSAAYFCASSPGSGDGRETQYFGPGTRLLVL.

The chain couples TRBV6-2 or TRBV6-3 to TRBJ1-5; D is undetermined. The germline V gene has CDR1 MNHEY and CDR2 SVGEGT. The CDR3 spans 13 residues. V lost 6 bases to trimming and J lost 15 bases, with 21 bases between them. CDR3 nucleotides: TGTGCCAGCAGCCCGGCCTCACACCCGGGAATGCATTTT. Its protein product is CASSPASHPGMHF.

This clone was seen a handful of times. The gene calls are TRBV30 and TRBJ1-6, with no clear D. Per the germline V gene, CDR1 is GTSNPN and CDR2 is SVGIG (reference sequence). The CDR3 runs 11 residues. With 3 bases removed from V and 7 bases from J, the gap between germline ends came to 4 bases. As DNA, the CDR3 is TGTGCCTGGAGCCAAAATTCACCCCTCCACTTT. Amino acid sequence: CAWSQNSPLHF.

The chain recombines TRBV11-3 with TRBJ1-3; D is possibly TRBD1 (5 bases). V was cut by 6 bases and J by 4 bases, with 10 bases left in between. Germline CDR1 is SGHNT and CDR2 is YENEEA. This CDR3 comprises 13 residues. The CDR3 region is CASSPGFGNTIYF. CDR3 bases: TGTGCCAGCAGTCCAGGGTTCGGAAACACCATATATTTT.

J is TRBJ1-3 and V is TRBV30, with 7 bases aligning to TRBD1. Germline loops: CDR1 GTSNPN, CDR2 SVGIG (reference sequence). The length of the CDR3 is 17 residues. V was pared by 2 bases and J by 2 bases, with 12 bases of the junction left unmatched. The CDR3 region has the DNA TGTGCCTGGAGTAGGTTCACGTTGCAGGGGGCTGGAAACACCATATATTTT. It codes for CAWSRFTLQGAGNTIYF.